The source of this T cell receptor (beta chain) is a study of shared clonotypes between healthy human individuals. The study's findings and limits: Among donors, the sharing of clonotypes was expected to be influenced by sequencing depth. In contrast to clonotypes shared by all four donors, non-shared clonotypes had lower generation probabilities.

The CDR3 sequence is 14 residues long. Trimming removed 1 base at V and 3 bases at J, with 10 bases between. CDR1 MNHNS and CDR2 SASEGT come from the germline V gene. The data were produced by immunoSEQ multiplex PCR, yet TCRdb's version contains in-frame clones alone and is incomplete. The sample lists more than 1.2 million clones; around 98.5% were seen once. For this clone: Its target is unknown.

The study drew all its donors from Caucasian adults living in Nashville, Tennessee. The receptor's source is a man aged 30 to 45 in good health. The chain employs TRBV6-1 and TRBJ2-7, with D perhaps TRBD1 (6 bases). Specimen: naive CD4+ T cells sorted from blood. Subset denoted: CD45RA+ positively selected. The CDR3 DNA reads TGTGCCAGCAGTGAAGATTGGACAGACTACGAGCAGTACTTC. It translates to CASSEDWTDYEQYF.